This T cell receptor (beta chain) came from a study of blood T cell repertoires in COVID-19. Study summary: The analysed material was cDNA or gDNA that came from T cells, B-cell-depleted T cells, or PBMCs.

Trimming removed 2 bases at V and 6 bases at J, with 10 bases between. The CDR3 extends over 13 amino acids. Produced via immunoSEQ multiplex PCR; TCRdb's table is partial and in-frame only. Of about 240,000 clones in the sample, 87% are singletons; the top ten hold 2% to 3%. Cohort allocation depended upon clinical history that participants reported. The table lists this clone with a few counts. The specimen was PBMCs or T cells enriched from blood (not recorded which). This receptor was obtained from a woman aged 25 to 39 with acute COVID-19. This chain links TRBV12-3 or TRBV12-4 with TRBJ1-2; D is ambiguous. The CDR3 loop reads CASSLRPGHGYTF. CDR3 nucleotides: TGTGCCAGCAGTTTACGGCCAGGCCATGGCTACACCTTC.